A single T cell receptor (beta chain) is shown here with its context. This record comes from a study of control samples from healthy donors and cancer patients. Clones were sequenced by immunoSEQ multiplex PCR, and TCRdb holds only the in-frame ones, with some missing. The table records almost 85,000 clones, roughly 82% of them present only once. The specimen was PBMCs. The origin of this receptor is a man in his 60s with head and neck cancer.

The CDR3 DNA reads as TGTGCCAGCACTTCGGGGGATTCCTTGCGGGAGGTGGCAGATACGCAGTATTTT. It is translated as CASTSGDSLREVADTQYF. The chain uses TRBV27 and TRBJ2-3, with 8 bases identical to TRBD2. Germline CDR1 reads MNHEY; CDR2 reads SMNVEV (reference sequence). The CDR3 has 18 amino acids. V trimming: 7 bases; J trimming: 4 bases; junction bases outside the gene matches: 19.